This T cell receptor (beta chain) derives from a study of shared clonotypes between healthy human individuals. Roughly 82 million PBMCs served as the genomic DNA source for unsorted samples. The material for each subset, its genomic DNA, was split evenly across several immunoSEQ plates. Unsorted PBMCs provided DNA that was sequenced on ten immunoSEQ deep assay plates. In the source study's methods: For the immunoSEQ data, sequences were junction-only without quality scores, so filtering differed. TCRdb's table, derived via immunoSEQ multiplex PCR, lists solely in-frame clones and lacks some. D and trimming come from the DNA, and the V and J calls and clone size come from that table. The table shows around 500,000 clones, with roughly 77% occurring only once. Looked up from germline, CDR1 is MDHEN and CDR2 is SYDVKM. The CDR3 totals 16 residues. V shed 5 bases, J shed 2 bases, and the junction held 6 bases outside the gene matches.

This clonotype was obtained from a woman in her thirties or forties in good health. Some clones in this sample may be carry-over from other donors' samples. V and J are TRBV28 and TRBJ2-3; 11 bases align to TRBD2. The sequenced material came from PBMCs. DNA of the CDR3: TGTGCCAGCAGTCCCCAACTAGCGGGGGTCACAGATACGCAGTATTTT. Translated, it gives CASSPQLAGVTDTQYF.